The next 27 T cell receptor beta chains were all read from a single sample in a study of cytomegalovirus exposure and HLA in healthy donors. With 60 Vbeta and 13 Jbeta primers, the PCR was carried out. TCRdb keeps only in-frame clones here, not all; method: immunoSEQ multiplex PCR. The sample lists 120,000 or so clones; more than 60% were seen once. The sequenced sample was PBMCs. All receptors derive from a woman between 45 and 65 years old in good health and CMV-seropositive.

V usage is TRBV10-3 and J usage is TRBJ2-1, with a possible D match to TRBD1 (6 bases). Germline V CDR1 and CDR2: ENHRY, SYGVKD. The V and J ends lost 3 bases and 6 bases respectively, with 15 bases between them. The CDR3 sequence is 15 residues long. CDR3 DNA: TGTGCCATCAGTGAATTGGACAGAAGGACCAATGAGCAGTTCTTC. This sequence encodes CAISELDRRTNEQFF.

V gene TRBV2 combines with J gene TRBJ1-1; the D is unclear. The germline CDR1 and CDR2 sequences are SNHLY and FYNNEI. V was pared by 4 bases and J by 9 bases, with 9 bases between. The CDR3 consists of 11 residues. The CDR3 DNA reads TGTGCCAGCAGTGCAGGTTCTCAAGCTTTCTTT. Translating it yields CASSAGSQAFF.

The count of this clone is one. The CDR3 nucleotides are TGTGCCATCAGGAGCGGGAGAGAGGGCACAGATACGCAGTATTTT. Its translation: CAIRSGREGTDTQYF. V is TRBV10-3 and J is TRBJ2-3, with 8 bases fitting TRBD2. V trimming: 6 bases; J trimming: 1 base; junction bases outside the gene matches: 6. This CDR3 region has 15 residues. CDR1 and CDR2 from the germline V gene are ENHRY and SYGVKD.

The chain combines TRBV6-1 with TRBJ1-3; 7 bases agree with TRBD1. V gave up 6 bases and J gave up 2 bases; unmatched junction bases: 4. CDR3 length equals 14 residues. Looked up from germline, CDR1 is MNHNS and CDR2 is SASEGT. CDR3 sequence (DNA): TGTGCCAGCAGGGTTACAGGGGCTGGAAACACCATATATTTT. Protein product: CASRVTGAGNTIYF.

The chain couples TRBV7-9 to TRBJ2-7; 10 bases are a match to TRBD2. Trimming cost V 1 base and J 3 bases; bases outside gene matches: 9. The CDR3 consists of 17 residues. Germline V CDR1 and CDR2: SEHNR, FQNEAQ (reference sequence). CDR3 nucleotide sequence: TGTGCCAGCAGCTTAGTGGGGCAGCGGGGGGGTTTCTACGAGCAGTACTTC. Its protein product is CASSLVGQRGGFYEQYF.

This chain connects TRBV30 to TRBJ2-5, with TRBD2 as a possible D gene (6 bases). In germline, CDR1 is GTSNPN, CDR2 SVGIG (reference sequence). The CDR3 covers 13 residues. V was pared by 2 bases and J by 5 bases, with 12 bases between. DNA for the CDR3: TGTGCCTGGAGTCGGGACTTTAGTGAGACCCAGTACTTC. This sequence encodes CAWSRDFSETQYF.

Only one count was recorded for this clone. The rearrangement uses TRBV6-6 and TRBJ2-7, with 8 positions matching TRBD2. This CDR3 is built from 14 residues. Germline CDR1 and CDR2: MNHNY and SVGAGI (reference sequence). J was trimmed by 3 bases and V by 6 bases; bases with no gene match: 7. This CDR3 reads CASRDPGLDYEQYF. In DNA form, the CDR3 reads TGTGCCAGCAGAGACCCGGGACTAGACTACGAGCAGTACTTC.

This clone came up once. The chain couples TRBV11-3 to TRBJ2-5; D gene uncertain. This CDR3 is built from 14 residues. Trimming removed 1 base at V and 4 bases at J, with 10 bases between. CDR1 and CDR2 from the germline V gene are SGHNT and YENEEA. CDR3 sequence: CASSLVSGSETQYF. The CDR3 DNA follows: TGTGCCAGCAGCTTAGTGTCCGGGTCAGAGACCCAGTACTTC.

This clone was found once. V is TRBV4-2 and J is TRBJ2-5; D ambiguous. The better agreement between TRBJ2-7 and the DNA end casts doubt on the J call. Germline V CDR1 and CDR2: LGHNA, YNFKEQ. The CDR3 is 13 amino acids. The CDR3 spells CASSQEMSSEQYF. CDR3 sequence (DNA): TGTGCCAGCAGCCAAGAAATGAGCTCCGAGCAGTACTTC.

The genes are TRBV11-2 and TRBJ2-7; 7 nucleotides agree with TRBD1. The germline V gene encodes CDR1 SGHAT and CDR2 FQNNGV. The CDR3 extends over 11 amino acids. The V gene end was trimmed by 5 bases and the J gene end by 12 bases; junction bases not matched to a gene: 7. The CDR3 DNA sequence: TGTGCCAGCAGCCTAGGGGACAGACCGTACTTC. This sequence encodes CASSLGDRPYF.

The V and J genes are TRBV4-2 and TRBJ2-1, with TRBD2 identical over 7 bases. This CDR3 is 14 amino acids long. V was clipped by 3 bases and J by 7 bases; unmatched bases: 6. Germline-derived CDR1 and CDR2 are LGHNA and YNFKEQ. The CDR3 spells CASSQDGTINEQFF. CDR3 bases: TGTGCCAGCAGCCAGGATGGGACTATTAATGAGCAGTTCTTC.

The chain carries TRBV11-2 and TRBJ2-7; D ambiguous. Trimming took off 8 bases at V and 0 bases at J, with 11 bases between the two ends. The CDR3 loop spans 13 amino acids. In germline, CDR1 is SGHAT, CDR2 FQNNGV. The CDR3 loop is CASRPASSYEQYF. CDR3 sequence (DNA): TGTGCCAGCCGTCCAGCGAGCTCCTACGAGCAGTACTTC.

This rearrangement joins TRBV10-1 to TRBJ2-7; TRBD2 is a possible D gene (5 bases). CDR1 and CDR2 from the germline V gene are WNHNN and SYGVQD (reference sequence). The CDR3 consists of 12 residues. Trimming cost V 11 bases and J 4 bases, with 15 bases left between them. The CDR3 bases are TGCGCCTGCACTCTGGACTCTTACGAGCAGTACTTC. Protein product: CACTLDSYEQYF.

The chain links TRBV7-9 to TRBJ2-2; D uncertain. The ends were cut back, 5 bases at V and 5 bases at J, with 6 bases in the middle. Per the germline V gene, CDR1 is SEHNR and CDR2 is FQNEAQ (reference sequence). This CDR3 spans 12 amino acids. The CDR3 nucleotides are TGTGCCAGCAGCCTCGGTACCGGGGAGCTGTTTTTT. Translating it yields CASSLGTGELFF.

This clone was recorded a few times. The chain links TRBV11-2 to TRBJ1-2, with D maybe TRBD1 (6 bases). The ends were cut back, 0 bases at V and 8 bases at J, with 10 bases in the middle. Looked up from germline, CDR1 is SGHAT and CDR2 is FQNNGV. The CDR3 loop spans 13 amino acids. The CDR3 DNA reads TGTGCCAGCAGCTTAGAGCCGGGGGGCGGCTACACCTTC. Translating gives CASSLEPGGGYTF.

The chain couples TRBV6-1 to TRBJ1-3; tentative D call: TRBD1 (6 bases). V lost 2 bases and J 0 bases, leaving 11 bases between the germline ends. Per the germline V gene, CDR1 is MNHNS and CDR2 is SASEGT. This CDR3 spans 16 amino acids. CDR3 in DNA: TGTGCCAGCAGTGAATGGGGGGGCAGCTCTGGAAACACCATATATTTT. It encodes CASSEWGGSSGNTIYF.

The CDR3 DNA sequence: TGCGCCAGCAGCCAATCGGGGACTAGCGGGACCGATTATTTT. Residues: CASSQSGTSGTDYF. The chain couples TRBV4-1 to TRBJ2-3, with 13 bases matching TRBD2. Germline CDR1 MGHRA, CDR2 YSYEKL. There are 14 residues in the CDR3. The trim removed 2 bases at V and 15 bases at J, leaving 8 bases unmatched.

The chain employs TRBV2 and TRBJ1-2; D possibly corresponds to TRBD1 (5 bases). The CDR3 totals 10 residues. V was cut by 6 bases and J by 8 bases, with 7 bases left in between. The V gene's germline CDR1 is SNHLY and CDR2 FYNNEI. The DNA of the CDR3 is TGTGCCAGCAGAGGGGCGGGCTACACCTTC. It specifies CASRGAGYTF.

This chain joins TRBV7-9 and TRBJ1-4; possible D gene TRBD1, 6 bases. Trimming pared 3 bases from V and 3 bases from J, leaving 14 bases between. The CDR3 has 16 amino acids. Germline CDR1 is SEHNR and CDR2 is FQNEAQ (reference sequence). The CDR3 sequence is CASSFRGNGPNEKLFF. In nucleotides, the CDR3 is TGTGCCAGCAGCTTTAGGGGGAATGGGCCTAATGAAAAACTGTTTTTT.

The V gene is TRBV6-5, the J gene TRBJ2-5; maybe TRBD2 (6 bases). The DNA matches TRBJ2-7 better at its end, which makes the J call doubtful. This CDR3 is 14 amino acids long. CDR1 and CDR2 (germline): MNHEY, SVGAGI. CDR3 region: CASSPSGFSYEQYF. The CDR3 bases are TGTGCCAGCAGTCCAAGCGGGTTCTCCTACGAGCAGTACTTC.

This clone has only a few counts. V gene TRBV30 combines with J gene TRBJ1-6; D is perhaps TRBD1 (5 bases). Per the germline V gene, CDR1 is GTSNPN and CDR2 is SVGIG (reference sequence). Trimming stripped 0 bases from V and 5 bases from J, with 14 bases between. The CDR3 has 16 residues. The CDR3 loop is CAWSVRAGLDNSPLHF. In DNA, the CDR3 is TGTGCCTGGAGTGTACGGGCGGGACTTGATAATTCACCCCTCCACTTT.

V gene TRBV5-1 combines with J gene TRBJ1-2, with 7 bases lining up with TRBD1. CDR1 and CDR2 from the germline V gene are SGHRS and YFSETQ. Trimming removed 2 bases from V and 3 bases from J; junction bases left unmatched: 1. The CDR3 is made up of 13 amino acids. CDR3 nucleotide sequence: TGCGCCAGCAGCTTAACAGGGGACTATGGCTACACCTTC. Protein product: CASSLTGDYGYTF.

CDR3 DNA sequence: TGTGCCAGCAGCTTAGCGCTAAGCGGGGGGTTCCAAGAGACCCAGTACTTC. It is translated as CASSLALSGGFQETQYF. V gene TRBV7-2 combines with J gene TRBJ2-5, with TRBD2 matching 9 bases. V was clipped by 0 bases and J by 1 base; unmatched bases: 6. The germline CDR1 and CDR2 sequences are SGHTA and FQGNSA. The CDR3 is 17 amino acids.

The rearrangement uses TRBV7-6 and TRBJ2-5, with 7 bases identical to TRBD2. V was clipped by 5 bases and J by 5 bases; unmatched bases: 17. CDR1 SGHVS and CDR2 FNYEAQ come from the germline V gene. There are 17 residues in the CDR3. The CDR3 spells CASSNRPGGSWRETQYF. In DNA form, the CDR3 reads TGTGCCAGCAGCAACCGACCGGGCGGGAGTTGGCGTGAGACCCAGTACTTC.

The chain's CDR3 is CASSPLAGDQETQYF. CDR3 bases: TGTGCCAGCAGCCCGCTAGCGGGAGACCAAGAGACCCAGTACTTC. The chain joins TRBV11-2 to TRBJ2-5; 10 bases fit TRBD2. V lost 5 bases and J lost 0; bases outside the gene matches: 3. The germline CDR1 and CDR2 sequences are SGHAT and FQNNGV. This CDR3 has 15 residues.

This clone was counted a few times. V and J are TRBV10-3 and TRBJ1-2; D unclear. Trimming took off 4 bases at V and 2 bases at J, with 8 bases between the two ends. Looked up from germline, CDR1 is ENHRY and CDR2 is SYGVKD. The CDR3 is 13 residues long. The CDR3 here is CAISVGENYGYTF. DNA for the CDR3: TGTGCCATCAGTGTCGGAGAGAACTATGGCTACACCTTC.

V gene TRBV7-2 combines with J gene TRBJ2-1, with TRBD1 matching over 8 bases. With V trimmed by 3 bases and J by 2 bases, 6 bases remained unmatched. The germline V gene has CDR1 SGHTA and CDR2 FQGNSA. This CDR3 is built from 16 residues. CDR3 DNA sequence: TGTGCCAGCAGCTTGAGGACAGGGCTCACCTACAATGAGCAGTTCTTC. Amino acids: CASSLRTGLTYNEQFF.